This T cell receptor (beta chain) comes out of a study of blood T cell repertoires in COVID-19. CDR3 length: 16 amino acids. The germline CDR1 and CDR2 sequences are SGHRS and YFSETQ. With V trimmed by 2 bases and J by 6 bases, 6 bases remained unmatched. Some clones are missing from TCRdb's copy, which holds only in-frame ones; the method was immunoSEQ multiplex PCR. The table records approximately 110,000 clones, around 76% of them present only once. The receptor was isolated from a woman in her 70s with acute or convalescent COVID-19. V is TRBV5-1 and J is TRBJ2-3; 13 positions match TRBD2. Sequencing input: peripheral blood. The CDR3, as DNA: TGCGCCAGCAGCTTAGGGACTAGCGGGGAATGGGATACGCAGTATTTT. It is translated as CASSLGTSGEWDTQYF.